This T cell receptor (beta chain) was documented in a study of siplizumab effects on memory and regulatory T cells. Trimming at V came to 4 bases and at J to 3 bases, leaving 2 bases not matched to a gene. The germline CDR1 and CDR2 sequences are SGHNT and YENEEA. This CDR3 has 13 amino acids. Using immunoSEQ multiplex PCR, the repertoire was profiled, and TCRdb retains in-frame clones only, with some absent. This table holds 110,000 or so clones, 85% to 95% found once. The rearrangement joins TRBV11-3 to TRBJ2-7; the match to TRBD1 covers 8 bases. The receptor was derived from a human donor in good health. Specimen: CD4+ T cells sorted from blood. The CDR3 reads CASSSGTGYEQYF. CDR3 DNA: TGTGCCAGCAGCTCCGGGACAGGCTACGAGCAGTACTTC.